This TCR beta chain was captured in a study of blood T cells in healthy people across ages. For the second PCR, which ran for 7 to 11 cycles, a sample-barcoded 5' primer and a J-beta primer mix were used. TCRdb itself ran the 5' RACE reads through MiXCR, one entry per CDR3 protein. The sample consists of 1,300,000 or so distinct CDR3 sequences, approximately 59% of them appearing once. This clonotype occurred a few times. The receptor comes from a man aged 18 to 29 in good health. Material: blood.

CDR3 sequence: CASSPTADRYYEQYF. The CDR3, as DNA: TGTGCCAGCAGTCCAACTGCGGACAGATACTACGAGCAGTACTTC. The V and J genes are TRBV12-3 or TRBV12-4 and TRBJ2-7, with D possibly TRBD1 on 6 matching bases. Trimming took off 5 bases at V and 3 bases at J, with 17 bases between the two ends. The CDR3 loop spans 15 amino acids.